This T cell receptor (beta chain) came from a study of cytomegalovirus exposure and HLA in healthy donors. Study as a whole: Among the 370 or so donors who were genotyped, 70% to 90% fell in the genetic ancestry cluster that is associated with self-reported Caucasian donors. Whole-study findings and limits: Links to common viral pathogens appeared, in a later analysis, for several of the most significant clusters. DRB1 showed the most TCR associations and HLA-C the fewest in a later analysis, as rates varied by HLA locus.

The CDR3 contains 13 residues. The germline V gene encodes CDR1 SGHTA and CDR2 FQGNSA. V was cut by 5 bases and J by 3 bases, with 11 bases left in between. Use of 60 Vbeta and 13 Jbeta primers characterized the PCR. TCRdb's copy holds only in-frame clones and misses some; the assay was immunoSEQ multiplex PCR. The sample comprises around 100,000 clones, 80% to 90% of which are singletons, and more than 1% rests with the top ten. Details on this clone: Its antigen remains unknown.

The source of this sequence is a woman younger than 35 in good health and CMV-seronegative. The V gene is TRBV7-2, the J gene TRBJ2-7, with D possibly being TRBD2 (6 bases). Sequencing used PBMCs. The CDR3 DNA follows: TGTGCCAGCAGCACGGGAGCGGGCTACGAGCAGTACTTC. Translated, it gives CASSTGAGYEQYF.